The 21 T cell receptor beta chains below all came from one sample that was sequenced in a study of response to subunit inactivated influenza vaccine. TCRdb called the RT-PCR reads again in MiXCR, with one record for every CDR3 protein. This sample has around 190,000 distinct CDR3 sequences, with around 14% found just once. The sequences come from CD8+ T cells sorted from PBMCs, collected about 5 days after vaccination. The receptors here all came from a man between 50 and 59 years old who received an inactivated influenza vaccine.

CDR3 protein: CASPPGYTGELFF. CDR3 sequence (DNA): TGTGCCAGCCCCCCCGGGTACACCGGGGAGCTGTTTTTT. This rearrangement joins TRBV7-2 to TRBJ2-2; D not resolved. This CDR3 region has 13 residues. V was shortened by 8 bases and J by 3 bases, with 10 bases between the two germline ends. Germline V lookup: CDR1 SGHTA, CDR2 FQGNSA.

This clonotype was counted at least ten times. This chain uses TRBV7-9 with TRBJ2-3; unclear D gene. V lost 8 bases to trimming and J lost 5 bases, with 5 bases between them. This CDR3 comprises 10 residues. Per germline, CDR1 SEHNR and CDR2 FQNEAQ (reference sequence). The CDR3 loop is CASRGDTQYF. DNA for the CDR3: TGTGCCAGCCGAGGAGATACGCAGTATTTT.

The chain employs TRBV7-9 and TRBJ2-1, with D possibly matching TRBD2 (6 bases). The V gene's germline CDR1 is SEHNR and CDR2 FQNEAQ (reference sequence). CDR3 length: 14 residues. V shed 8 bases and J shed 5 bases, with 16 bases lying between them. The CDR3 here is CASLWAAGNNEQFF. For the CDR3, the DNA is TGTGCCAGCCTCTGGGCGGCGGGAAACAATGAGCAGTTCTTC.

The chain employs TRBV4-1 and TRBJ2-7; D is perhaps TRBD1 or TRBD2 (6 bases each). The CDR3 consists of 15 residues. The V end was cut by 2 bases, the J end by 2 bases, with 13 bases between. Germline assignment: CDR1 MGHRA and CDR2 YSYEKL. CDR3 DNA: TGCGCCAGCAGCCAAAGAAGGGGGGAAACCTACGAGCAGTACTTC. It yields the protein CASSQRRGETYEQYF.

This clonotype appeared a few times. The rearrangement links TRBV15 to TRBJ2-7, with 7 bases lining up with TRBD1. Germline CDR1 reads LNHNV; CDR2 reads YYDKDF (reference sequence). V lost 0 bases and J lost 0; bases outside the gene matches: 5. The CDR3 contains 16 residues. CDR3 in DNA: TGTGCCACCAGCAGAGATCGCAGGGGGTCCTCCTACGAGCAGTACTTC. It codes for CATSRDRRGSSYEQYF. The full variable domain, completed using reference TRBV15 and TRBJ2-7, is DAMVIQNPRYQVTQFGKPVTLSCSQTLNHNVMYWYQQKSSQAPKLLFHYYDKDFNNEADTPDNFQSRRPNTSFCFLDIRSPGLGDTAMYLCATSRDRRGSSYEQYFGPGTRLTVT.

There are a few counts of this clonotype. The chain joins TRBV5-6 to TRBJ2-7, with D uncertain. The CDR3 spans 14 residues. V was clipped by 1 base and J by 0 bases, with 8 bases between them. The germline V gene encodes CDR1 SGHDT and CDR2 YYEEEE. In nucleotides, the CDR3 is TGTGCCAGCAGCTTGTCTTACAGCTCCTACGAGCAGTACTTC. It specifies CASSLSYSSYEQYF.

This clonotype showed up many times. The V gene is TRBV20-1, the J gene TRBJ2-2; D not certain. Germline V gene sequence: CDR1 DFQATT, CDR2 SNEGSKA (reference sequence). V was shortened by 0 bases and J by 3 bases, with 8 bases between the two germline ends. The CDR3 covers 14 residues. The CDR3 here is CSARDFRDTGELFF. As DNA, the CDR3 is TGCAGTGCTAGAGATTTTAGGGACACCGGGGAGCTGTTTTTT.

This chain joins TRBV20-1 and TRBJ1-1; the D is unclear. Between the trimmed V and J ends, which lost 1 base and 0 bases, there was a span of 12 bases. The CDR3 contains 15 residues. The V gene's germline CDR1 is DFQATT and CDR2 SNEGSKA (reference sequence). This chain's CDR3 is CSARARDKMNTEAFF. CDR3 coding DNA: TGCAGTGCTAGAGCTCGAGATAAGATGAACACTGAAGCTTTCTTT.

The chain carries TRBV19 and TRBJ2-1, with no clear D. Trimming left V 0 bases short and J 0 bases short, with 6 bases between. The V gene's germline CDR1 is LNHDA and CDR2 SQIVND (reference sequence). This CDR3 is 15 amino acids long. The CDR3 coding sequence is TGTGCCAGTAGTATAGACATTAGCTCCTACAATGAGCAGTTCTTC. This gives the protein CASSIDISSYNEQFF. The full variable domain, with the rest looked up from reference TRBV19 and TRBJ2-1, is DGGITQSPKYLFRKEGQNVTLSCEQNLNHDAMYWYRQDPGQGLRLIYYSQIVNDFQKGDIAEGYSVSREKKESFPLTVTSAQKNPTAFYLCASSIDISSYNEQFFGPGTRLTVL.

This clonotype has at least ten counts. The V call is TRBV7-9, the J call TRBJ1-4; possible D gene TRBD1, 6 bases. Germline CDR1 reads SEHNR; CDR2 reads FQNEAQ (reference sequence). This CDR3 has 15 amino acids. V was cut by 5 bases and J by 8 bases, with 18 bases left in between. The CDR3 here is CASSALQGRGEKLFF. The CDR3 DNA is TGTGCCAGCAGCGCCTTACAGGGAAGGGGAGAAAAACTGTTTTTT.

The J gene is TRBJ1-2, the V gene TRBV7-9; 7 positions agree with TRBD1. V lost 5 bases, J lost 2 bases, and 5 bases stayed unmatched. The CDR3 extends over 14 amino acids. Germline lookup yields CDR1 SEHNR and CDR2 FQNEAQ (reference sequence). The CDR3 loop is CASSAPTGNYGYTF. The CDR3, as DNA: TGTGCCAGCAGCGCTCCGACAGGGAACTATGGCTACACCTTC.

This clonotype was recorded many times. This chain connects TRBV4-1 to TRBJ2-3; D may correspond to TRBD1 or TRBD2 (5 bases each). From germline, CDR1 is MGHRA and CDR2 YSYEKL. Trimming stripped 4 bases from V and 6 bases from J, with 20 bases between. The CDR3 is 16 amino acids. The CDR3 DNA is TGCGCCAGCAGCCCAAGACGGGACCATGCAAGGGATACGCAGTATTTT. Its protein is CASSPRRDHARDTQYF.

V is TRBV28 and J is TRBJ2-4, with D uncertain. The germline gives CDR1 MDHEN, CDR2 SYDVKM. V lost 3 bases, J lost 2 bases, and 14 bases lay in between. The CDR3 extends over 16 amino acids. DNA of the CDR3: TGTGCCAGCAGTTTCCACATAAATACCTCCAAAAACATTCAGTACTTC. Translation gives CASSFHINTSKNIQYF. The full variable domain, its missing parts supplied by reference TRBV28 and TRBJ2-4, is DVKVTQSSRYLVKRTGEKVFLECVQDMDHENMFWYRQDPGLGLRLIYFSYDVKMKEKGDIPEGYSVSREKKERFSLILESASTNQTSMYLCASSFHINTSKNIQYFGAGTRLSVL.

The chain is built from TRBV27 and TRBJ1-5; D is uncertain. The CDR3 sequence is 11 residues long. V shed 5 bases and J shed 3 bases, with 2 bases lying between them. CDR1 and CDR2 from the germline V gene are MNHEY and SMNVEV (reference sequence). DNA of the CDR3: TGTGCCAGCAGTGCCAATCAGCCCCAGCATTTT. Its protein product is CASSANQPQHF.

This clonotype was found many times. V is TRBV29-1 and J is TRBJ2-1; TRBD1 aligns across 7 bases. The length of the CDR3 is 13 residues. Germline CDR1 is SQVTM and CDR2 is ANQGSEA. In nucleotides, the CDR3 is TGCAGGGTCGAGGGACAGTCATCCAAAGAGCAGTTCTTC. Amino acids: CRVEGQSSKEQFF.

This clonotype occurred a few times. The chain has TRBV24-1 and TRBJ1-2; D is unclear. The CDR3 extends over 13 amino acids. V was pared by 3 bases and J by 7 bases, with 11 bases between. CDR1 is KGHDR, CDR2 SFDVKD, per germline. CDR3 coding DNA: TGTGCCACCAGTGATACTGGAGTGGCTGGCTACACCTTC. Translation gives CATSDTGVAGYTF.

This clonotype occurred a few times. V gene TRBV7-2 combines with J gene TRBJ1-1; D uncertain. CDR1 is SGHTA and CDR2 is FQGNSA in the germline V gene. With 2 bases removed from V and 1 base from J, the gap between germline ends came to 8 bases. The CDR3 is made up of 14 amino acids. In nucleotides, the CDR3 is TGTGCCAGCAGCTTATATCGGCGGAACACTGAAGCTTTCTTT. Protein product: CASSLYRRNTEAFF.

The chain is built from TRBV28 and TRBJ2-7, with 11 bases identical to TRBD2. This CDR3 spans 15 amino acids. Germline V gene data show CDR1 as MDHEN and CDR2 as SYDVKM. With 3 bases clipped from V and 2 bases from J, the junction kept 3 bases outside the gene matches. The CDR3 spells CASSLGLAAAYEQYF. In DNA, the CDR3 is TGTGCCAGCAGTTTGGGACTAGCGGCGGCCTACGAGCAGTACTTC.

The chain couples TRBV12-3 or TRBV12-4 to TRBJ2-3; D uncertain. V lost 5 bases, J lost 6 bases, and 9 bases lay in between. The CDR3 spans 12 residues. The CDR3 DNA follows: TGTGCCAGCAGTCCTCAGGTCGATACGCAGTATTTT. It yields the protein CASSPQVDTQYF.

This clonotype was picked up a small number of times. The chain carries TRBV7-9 and TRBJ2-3, with D perhaps matching TRBD1 or TRBD2 (5 bases each). Trimming left V 4 bases short and J 4 bases short, with 15 bases between. The V gene's germline CDR1 is SEHNR and CDR2 FQNEAQ (reference sequence). The CDR3 consists of 15 residues. CDR3 sequence reads: CASSSLTRGADTQYF. The CDR3 DNA reads as TGTGCCAGCAGCTCCCTAACTCGGGGCGCAGATACGCAGTATTTT.

This rearrangement joins TRBV6-1 to TRBJ2-5; D is possibly TRBD2 (5 bases). Trimming took 5 bases from V and 5 from J, leaving 12 bases between them. The CDR3 has 13 residues. The germline gives CDR1 MNHNS, CDR2 SASEGT. CDR3 sequence: CASSNGLAETQYF. The CDR3 coding sequence is TGTGCCAGCAGTAATGGACTGGCGGAGACCCAGTACTTC.